One and the same sample provided the 5 T cell receptor beta chains below, sequenced in a study of blood T cell repertoires in COVID-19 (TCRdb year 2020). Library preparation used the immunoSEQ multiplex PCR assay. This is the immuneACCESS table as TCRdb keeps it, with only in-frame sequences that have V and J called. A part of the clones is gone; compared with another copy, unresolved V genes explain less than half, and the rest is unexplained. Across this sample there are roughly 230,000 clones, with around 83% seen only once. The biggest ten clones account for 6.5% to 9% of the sample. Material for sequencing was peripheral blood. The receptor source for this set is a woman aged 50 to 60 with acute or convalescent COVID-19.

The V and J genes are TRBV7-9 and TRBJ2-5; D is ambiguous. Germline lookup yields CDR1 SEHNR and CDR2 FQNEAQ (reference sequence). The CDR3 contains 12 residues. V dropped 6 bases and J dropped 5 bases, with 10 bases sitting between them. Here the CDR3 DNA reads TGTGCCAGCAGGGGCAGTGGCGAGACCCAGTACTTC. The encoded protein is CASRGSGETQYF.

The chain carries TRBV20-1 and TRBJ2-1; unclear D gene. CDR3 length equals 10 residues. Germline V gives CDR1 DFQATT, CDR2 SNEGSKA (reference sequence). The ends were cut back, 3 bases at V and 8 bases at J, with 5 bases in the middle. The CDR3 sequence: CSASTDEQFF. The CDR3 DNA sequence: TGCAGTGCTAGTACGGATGAGCAGTTCTTC.

The gene calls are TRBV7-9 and TRBJ2-7; 7 nucleotides match TRBD2. Germline V gene sequence: CDR1 SEHNR, CDR2 FQNEAQ (reference sequence). CDR3 size: 15 residues. The ends lost 3 bases at V and 2 bases at J; junction bases unmatched: 7. CDR3 region: CASSFSASGPYEQYF. Written as DNA, the CDR3 is TGTGCCAGCAGCTTCTCGGCTAGCGGACCCTACGAGCAGTACTTC.

This sequence joins TRBV5-6 and TRBJ1-2; D gene ambiguous. Germline CDR1 SGHDT, CDR2 YYEEEE. The CDR3 consists of 14 residues. V was trimmed by 0 bases and J by 0 bases, leaving 6 bases between them. The CDR3 coding sequence is TGTGCCAGCAGCTTGGACAATGCTAACTATGGCTACACCTTC. It specifies CASSLDNANYGYTF. The full variable domain, completed using reference TRBV5-6 and TRBJ1-2, is DAGVTQSPTHLIKTRGQQVTLRCSPKSGHDTVSWYQQALGQGPQFIFQYYEEEERQRGNFPDRFSGHQFPNYSSELNVNALLLGDSALYLCASSLDNANYGYTFGSGTRLTVV.

This clone was seen many times. The chain uses TRBV10-1 and TRBJ1-1, with TRBD1 matching 7 bases. The CDR3 is 16 amino acids. Per the germline V gene, CDR1 is WNHNN and CDR2 is SYGVQD (reference sequence). Unmatched junction bases numbered 10, after V lost 0 bases and J lost 6 bases. The CDR3 here is CASSESNAGGIPEAFF. In DNA, the CDR3 is TGCGCCAGCAGTGAGTCGAATGCAGGGGGAATCCCTGAAGCTTTCTTT.